This is a list of T cell receptor beta chains from one sample in a study of T cell responses to AZD1222 COVID-19 vaccine. The data were produced by immunoSEQ multiplex PCR, yet TCRdb's version contains in-frame clones alone and is incomplete. In the table there are more than 150,000 clones, more than 90% of which are singletons. Sample: peripheral blood, taken 28 days after the second AZD1222 dose. Receptors were obtained from an adult who received the AZD1222 COVID-19 vaccine. Each CDR3 is given with its conserved first and last residue. The order of the fields is V gene, J gene, clone size, D gene, CDR3 DNA, CDR3 protein. D genes are given only for firm matches. Only some rows state a clone size, as once, few, many or a class for expanded clones.

TRBV5-5	TRBJ1-2	NA	NA	TGTGCCAGCAGCTTGGCTCAGCAGGATGGCTACACCTTC	CASSLAQQDGYTF
TRBV7-3	TRBJ2-2	NA	NA	TGTGCCAGCAGCTTGGGCGAGATCACCGGGGAGCTGTTTTTT	CASSLGEITGELFF
TRBV7-2	TRBJ1-5	NA	NA	TGTGCCAGCAGCTCATACAGGGAGCAGCCCCAGCATTTT	CASSSYREQPQHF
TRBV25-1	TRBJ1-5	NA	NA	TGTGCCAGCAGTGAATCTGGAGGAAATCAGCCCCAGCATTTT	CASSESGGNQPQHF
TRBV18	TRBJ2-1	NA	NA	TGTGCCAGCTCACCAGACAGGCCGAGCTCCTACAATGAGCAGTTCTTC	CASSPDRPSSYNEQFF
TRBV4-1	TRBJ1-1	NA	NA	TGCGCCAGCAGCCTCATCCCGGTGCGTGGGATTGAAGCTTTCTTT	CASSLIPVRGIEAFF
TRBV4-2	TRBJ1-1	NA	TRBD1	TGTGCCAGCAGCCAAGCCGGGGCAGGGGGTTTGAACACTGAAGCTTTCTTT	CASSQAGAGGLNTEAFF
TRBV18	TRBJ1-1	NA	NA	TGTGCCAGCTCACCCATGCGCAGGGCCGGAACTGAAGCTTTCTTT	CASSPMRRAGTEAFF
TRBV9	TRBJ2-6	NA	NA	TGTGCCAGCAGCGTAGATGGGGAGGCCAACGTCCTGACTTTC	CASSVDGEANVLTF
TRBV5-1	TRBJ1-6	NA	NA	TGCGCCAGCAGCTTGGAAGGGTTGAGTTCACCCCTCCACTTT	CASSLEGLSSPLHF
TRBV19	TRBJ1-5	NA	NA	TGTGCCAGCAATACCTTGGACAGCAGCAATCAGCCCCAGCATTTT	CASNTLDSSNQPQHF
TRBV7-8	TRBJ2-6	NA	NA	TGTGCCAGCAGCTTAGAAGGGGGGGACAGCCTCTCTGGGGCCAACGTCCTGACTTTC	CASSLEGGDSLSGANVLTF
TRBV5-4	TRBJ1-2	NA	NA	TGTGCCAGCAGCTTGGGGGTGAACTATGGCTACACCTTC	CASSLGVNYGYTF
TRBV29-1	TRBJ2-1	NA	TRBD2	TGCAGCGTTGAACGACTAGCGGGAGTAACCAATGAGCAGTTCTTC	CSVERLAGVTNEQFF
TRBV5-1	TRBJ1-4	NA	NA	TGCGCCAGCAGCTTAGGTCCGGGCGAAAAACTGTTTTTT	CASSLGPGEKLFF
TRBV11-2	TRBJ2-1	NA	TRBD1	TGTGCCAGCAGCTTGGCCCGGACAGGGCGGAATGAGCAGTTCTTC	CASSLARTGRNEQFF
TRBV10-2	TRBJ2-7	NA	TRBD1	TGCGCCAGCAGTGACAGATACCGGGACAGGGGATACTACGAGCAGTACTTC	CASSDRYRDRGYYEQYF
TRBV19	TRBJ1-2	NA	NA	TGTGCCAGTAGGAACCCGGAGTGGTTCAATGGCTACACCTTC	CASRNPEWFNGYTF
TRBV3-1/TRBV3-2	TRBJ2-5	NA	NA	TGTGCCAGCAGCCAAACCCTAGCGCCCCAAGAGACCCAGTACTTC	CASSQTLAPQETQYF
TRBV6-5	TRBJ1-1	NA	NA	TGTGCCAGCAGTTACGATTCAGGGGACACTGAAGCTTTCTTT	CASSYDSGDTEAFF
TRBV30	TRBJ1-5	once	NA	TGTGCCTGGACAGAAGGTTCCACACCGGGTCAGCCCCAGCATTTT	CAWTEGSTPGQPQHF
TRBV5-4	TRBJ2-5	once	NA	TGTGCCAGCAGCTCTACCATGGCCCCTTGGGGGGTAGAAGAGACCCAGTACTTC	CASSSTMAPWGVEETQYF